The rows below give T cell receptor beta chains drawn from one sample of a study of Graves' ophthalmopathy and Graves' hyperthyroidism. TCRdb re-derived calls from the multiplex PCR reads in MiXCR, one entry per CDR3 protein. The sample has 580,000 or so distinct CDR3 sequences, about two fifths seen once; the top ten hold about 4.2%. Material for sequencing was peripheral blood or thyroid tissue (not recorded which). The receptor source for this set is an adult man with Graves' hyperthyroidism. The CDR3 runs from the conserved cysteine through the conserved F or W. Fields, in order: J gene, V gene, clone size, D gene, CDR3 DNA, CDR3 protein. D genes are given only for firm matches. Expanded clones get a size class; other rows say once, few or many, or leave the size out.

>TRBJ1-1|TRBV7-8|many|TRBD1
TGTGCCAGCAGCTTAGCACGACAGGGGGCCACTGAAGCTTTCTTT
CASSLARQGATEAFF
>TRBJ2-7|TRBV24-1|many|NA
TGTGCCACCAGTGAGGGGAGCTCCTACGAGCAGTACTTC
CATSEGSSYEQYF
>TRBJ2-7|TRBV5-1|many|TRBD1
TGCGCCAGCAGCTTATCTCCCGGGACAGGGATCGAGCAGTACTTC
CASSLSPGTGIEQYF
>TRBJ2-7|TRBV5-1|NA|TRBD2
TGCGCCAGCAGCTTGGCCGGAGCGGGAGGGGGCGAGCAGTACTTC
CASSLAGAGGGEQYF
>TRBJ1-2|TRBV24-1|many|NA
TGTGCCACCAGTGATACCCCGGACAGATATGGCTACACCTTC
CATSDTPDRYGYTF
>TRBJ1-4|TRBV7-8|many|TRBD1
TGTGCCAGCAGCCTCCCGACAGGGCCTAATGAAAAACTGTTTTTT
CASSLPTGPNEKLFF
>TRBJ1-5|TRBV10-3|NA|NA
TGTGCCATCAGTACCGGGACAAATCAGCCCCAGCATTTT
CAISTGTNQPQHF
>TRBJ1-2|TRBV10-3|NA|TRBD1
TGTGCCATCAGTGGAGGGACAGCTAACTATGGCTACACCTTC
CAISGGTANYGYTF
>TRBJ1-1|TRBV7-9|many|NA
TGTGCCAGCAGCCCGGGAGTGGGTGAAGCTTTCTTT
CASSPGVGEAFF
>TRBJ1-2|TRBV20-1|NA|TRBD1
TGCAGTGCTAGACCCCGCTGGAAGGACAGGGCGCTCTATGGCTACACCTTC
CSARPRWKDRALYGYTF
>TRBJ2-7|TRBV2|few|TRBD1
TGTGCCAGCAGTACGCCAGGGGGTTCATCCTACGAGCAGTACTTC
CASSTPGGSSYEQYF
>TRBJ1-1|TRBV9|few|NA
TGTGCCAGCAGCGTAGAGGGCGGTTCGAACACTGAAGCTTTCTTT
CASSVEGGSNTEAFF
>TRBJ2-7|TRBV5-8|NA|TRBD2
TGTGCCAGCAGCTCCCAGCGGGAGAAGTCCTACGAGCAGTACTTC
CASSSQREKSYEQYF
>TRBJ2-5|TRBV5-1|many|NA
TGTGCCAGCAGCTTAGCGCAAGAGACCCAGTACTTC
CASSLAQETQYF
>TRBJ2-3|TRBV7-2|few|NA
TGTGCCAGCAGCTTGTACAGCACAGATACGCAGTATTTT
CASSLYSTDTQYF
>TRBJ2-2|TRBV7-9|NA|NA
TGTGCCAGCAGCTTCTCTAGCACTTACACCGGGGAGCTGCTTTTT
CASSFSSTYTGELLF
>TRBJ1-4|TRBV29-1|NA|NA
TGCAGCGGAGGCAACAATGAAAAACTGTTTTTT
CSGGNNEKLFF
>TRBJ2-7|TRBV7-2|many|TRBD2
TGTGCCAGCAGCTTAGTAGCGGGAGGGCCCCGCTACGAGCAGTACTTC
CASSLVAGGPRYEQYF
>TRBJ2-7|TRBV6-6|many|NA
TGTGCCAGCAGTTACCTTCTCCAGCGGGAGCAGTACTTC
CASSYLLQREQYF